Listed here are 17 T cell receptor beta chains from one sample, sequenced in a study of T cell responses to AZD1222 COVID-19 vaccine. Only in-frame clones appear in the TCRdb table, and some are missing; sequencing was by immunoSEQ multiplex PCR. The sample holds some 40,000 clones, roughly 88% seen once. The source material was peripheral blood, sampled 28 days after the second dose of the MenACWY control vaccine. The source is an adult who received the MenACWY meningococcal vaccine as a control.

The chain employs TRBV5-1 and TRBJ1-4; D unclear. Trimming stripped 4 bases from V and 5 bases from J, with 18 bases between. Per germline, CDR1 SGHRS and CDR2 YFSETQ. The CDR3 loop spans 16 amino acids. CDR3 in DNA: TGCGCCAGCAGCCGGACCTTTGGAACCCTGAATGAAAAACTGTTTTTT. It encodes CASSRTFGTLNEKLFF.

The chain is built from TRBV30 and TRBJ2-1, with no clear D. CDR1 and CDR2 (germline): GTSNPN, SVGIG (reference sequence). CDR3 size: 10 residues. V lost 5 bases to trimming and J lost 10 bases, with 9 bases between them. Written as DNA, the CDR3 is TGTGCCTGGTCATTCCACGAGCAGTTCTTC. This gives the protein CAWSFHEQFF.

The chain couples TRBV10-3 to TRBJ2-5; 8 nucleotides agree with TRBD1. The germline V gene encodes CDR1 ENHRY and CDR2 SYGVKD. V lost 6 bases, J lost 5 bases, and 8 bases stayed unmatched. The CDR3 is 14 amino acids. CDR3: CAIRTTGAGETQYF. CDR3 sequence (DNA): TGTGCCATCAGGACGACAGGGGCCGGGGAGACCCAGTACTTC.

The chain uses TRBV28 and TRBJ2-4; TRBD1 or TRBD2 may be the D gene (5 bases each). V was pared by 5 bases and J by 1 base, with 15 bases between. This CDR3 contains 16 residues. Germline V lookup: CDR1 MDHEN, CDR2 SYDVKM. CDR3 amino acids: CASSNAGTLAKNIQYF. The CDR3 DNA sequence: TGTGCCAGCAGTAACGCAGGGACCCTGGCCAAAAACATTCAGTACTTC.

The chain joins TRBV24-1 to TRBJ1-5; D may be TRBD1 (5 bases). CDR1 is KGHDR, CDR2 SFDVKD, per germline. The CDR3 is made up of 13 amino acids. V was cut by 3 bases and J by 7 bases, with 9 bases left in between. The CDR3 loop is CATSDEGRQPQHF. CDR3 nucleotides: TGTGCCACCAGTGATGAGGGGCGGCAGCCCCAGCATTTT.

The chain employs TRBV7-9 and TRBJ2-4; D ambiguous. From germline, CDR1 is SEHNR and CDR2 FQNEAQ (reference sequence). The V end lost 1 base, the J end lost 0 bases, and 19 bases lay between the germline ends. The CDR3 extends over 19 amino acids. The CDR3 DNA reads TGTGCCAGCAGCTTAGGGCCGCTCAGCTCCCCCTTAGCCAAAAACATTCAGTACTTC. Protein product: CASSLGPLSSPLAKNIQYF.

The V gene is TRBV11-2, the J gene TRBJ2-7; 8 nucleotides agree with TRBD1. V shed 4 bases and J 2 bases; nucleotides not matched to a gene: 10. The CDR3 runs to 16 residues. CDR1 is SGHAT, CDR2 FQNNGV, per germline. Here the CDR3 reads CASSSHRTGYPYEQYF. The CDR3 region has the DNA TGTGCCAGCAGCTCTCACCGGACAGGGTACCCCTACGAGCAGTACTTC.

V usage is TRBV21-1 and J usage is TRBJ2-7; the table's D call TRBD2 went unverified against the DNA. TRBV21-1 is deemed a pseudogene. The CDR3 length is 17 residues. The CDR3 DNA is TGTGCCAGCAGCAAAGAGGCGGGAGGGCGCAGGTCCTACGAGCAGTACTTC. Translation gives CASSKEAGGRRSYEQYF.

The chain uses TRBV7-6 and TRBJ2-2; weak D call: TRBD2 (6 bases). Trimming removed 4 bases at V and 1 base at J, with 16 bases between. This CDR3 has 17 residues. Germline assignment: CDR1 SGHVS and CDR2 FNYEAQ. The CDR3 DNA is TGTGCCAGCAGCTACCGAAATAGCGGTCAGAACACCGGGGAGCTGTTTTTT. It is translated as CASSYRNSGQNTGELFF.

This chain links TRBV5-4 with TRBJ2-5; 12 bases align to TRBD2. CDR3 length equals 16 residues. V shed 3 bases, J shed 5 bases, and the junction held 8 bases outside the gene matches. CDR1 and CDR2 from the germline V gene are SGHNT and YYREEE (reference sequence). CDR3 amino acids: CASSSRLAGAEETQYF. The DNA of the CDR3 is TGTGCCAGCAGCTCTAGACTAGCGGGAGCAGAGGAGACCCAGTACTTC.

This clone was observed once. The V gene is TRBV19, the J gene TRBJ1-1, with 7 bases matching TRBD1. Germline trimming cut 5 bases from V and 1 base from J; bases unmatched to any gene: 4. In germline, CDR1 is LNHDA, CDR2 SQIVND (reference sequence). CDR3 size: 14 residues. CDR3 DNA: TGTGCCAGTAGTCGGGGGACAGCGAACACTGAAGCTTTCTTT. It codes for CASSRGTANTEAFF.

The CDR3 coding sequence is TGTGCCGTCAGAGGAAGGACCGGGGAGCTGTTTTTT. This sequence encodes CAVRGRTGELFF. The chain joins TRBV11-1 to TRBJ2-2; the D is unclear. CDR1 is SGHAT, CDR2 FQDESV, per germline (reference sequence). Trimming took off 11 bases at V and 5 bases at J, with 12 bases between the two ends. The CDR3 is made up of 12 amino acids.

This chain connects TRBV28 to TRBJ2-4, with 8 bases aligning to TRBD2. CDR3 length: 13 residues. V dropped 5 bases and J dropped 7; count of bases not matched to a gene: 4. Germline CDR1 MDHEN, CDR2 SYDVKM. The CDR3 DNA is TGTGCCAGCAGTCCGGGGGGGAACAACATTCAGTACTTC. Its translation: CASSPGGNNIQYF.

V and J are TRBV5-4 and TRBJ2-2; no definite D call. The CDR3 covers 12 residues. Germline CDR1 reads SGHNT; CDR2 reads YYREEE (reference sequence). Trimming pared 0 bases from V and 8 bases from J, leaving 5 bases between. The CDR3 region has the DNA TGTGCCAGCAGCTTGGAGGCGGGGGAGCTGTTTTTT. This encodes CASSLEAGELFF.

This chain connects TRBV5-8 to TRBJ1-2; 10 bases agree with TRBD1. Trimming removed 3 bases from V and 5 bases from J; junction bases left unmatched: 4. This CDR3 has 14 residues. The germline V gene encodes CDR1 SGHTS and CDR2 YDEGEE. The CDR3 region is CASSSGTGEYGYTF. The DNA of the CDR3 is TGTGCCAGCAGCTCCGGGACAGGGGAATATGGCTACACCTTC.

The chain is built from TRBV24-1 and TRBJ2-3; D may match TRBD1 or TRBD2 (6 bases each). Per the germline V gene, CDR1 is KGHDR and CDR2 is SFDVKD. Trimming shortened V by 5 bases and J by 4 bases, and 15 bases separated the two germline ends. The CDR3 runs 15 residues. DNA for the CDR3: TGTGCCACCAGTGCCCGGAGGGGGACCGCAGATACGCAGTATTTT. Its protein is CATSARRGTADTQYF.

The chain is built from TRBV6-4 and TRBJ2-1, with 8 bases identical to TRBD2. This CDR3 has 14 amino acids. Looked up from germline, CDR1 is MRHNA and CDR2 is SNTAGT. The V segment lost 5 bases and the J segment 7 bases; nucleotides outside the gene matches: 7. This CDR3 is CASSSSGSSNEQFF. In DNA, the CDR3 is TGTGCCAGCAGTTCCAGCGGGAGTTCGAATGAGCAGTTCTTC.